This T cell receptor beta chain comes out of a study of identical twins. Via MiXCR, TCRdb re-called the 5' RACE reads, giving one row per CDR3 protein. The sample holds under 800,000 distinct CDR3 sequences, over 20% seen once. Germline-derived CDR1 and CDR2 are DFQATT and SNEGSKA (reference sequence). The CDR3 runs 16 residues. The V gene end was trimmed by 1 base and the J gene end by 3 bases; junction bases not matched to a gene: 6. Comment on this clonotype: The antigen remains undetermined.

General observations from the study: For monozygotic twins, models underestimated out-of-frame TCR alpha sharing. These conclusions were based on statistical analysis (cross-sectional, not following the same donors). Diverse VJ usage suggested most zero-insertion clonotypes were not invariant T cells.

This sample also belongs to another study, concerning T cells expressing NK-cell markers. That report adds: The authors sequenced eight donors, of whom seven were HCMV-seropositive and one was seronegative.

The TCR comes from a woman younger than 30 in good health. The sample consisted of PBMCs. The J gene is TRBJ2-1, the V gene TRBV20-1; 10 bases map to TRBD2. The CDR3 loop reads CSARVRVAGGYNEQFF. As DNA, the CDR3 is TGCAGTGCTAGAGTTAGGGTAGCGGGGGGCTACAATGAGCAGTTCTTC.